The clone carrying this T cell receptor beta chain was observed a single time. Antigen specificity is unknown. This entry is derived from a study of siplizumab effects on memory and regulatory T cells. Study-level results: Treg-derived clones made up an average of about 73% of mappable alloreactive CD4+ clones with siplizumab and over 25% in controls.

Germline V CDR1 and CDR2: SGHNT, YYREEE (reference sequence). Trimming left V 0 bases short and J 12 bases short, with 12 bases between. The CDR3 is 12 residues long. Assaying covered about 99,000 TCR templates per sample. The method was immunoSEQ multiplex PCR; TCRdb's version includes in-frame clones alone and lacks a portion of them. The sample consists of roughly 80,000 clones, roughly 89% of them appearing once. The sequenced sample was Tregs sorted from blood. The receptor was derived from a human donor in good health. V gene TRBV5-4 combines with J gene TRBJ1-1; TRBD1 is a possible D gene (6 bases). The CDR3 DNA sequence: TGTGCCAGCAGCTTGGATTTCAGGGGAACTTTCTTT. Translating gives CASSLDFRGTFF.